The 31 T cell receptor beta chains below were found in one sample sequenced in a study of T-cell reconstitution after alpha-beta-depleted transplantation in children. As it was prepared, the TCRbeta library received unique molecular identifiers. TCRdb analysed the PCR reads with MiXCR anew, one entry per CDR3 protein. The table lists a few hundred thousand distinct CDR3 sequences, 5.5% to 7% of them singletons. Sequenced here: PBMCs, sampled before TCRalphabeta/CD19-depleted stem cell transplant. The receptors come from a boy between 2 and 10 years old with acute lymphoblastic leukemia, due to receive a stem cell transplant.

The chain links TRBV6-6 to TRBJ2-7; 7 bases line up with TRBD2. Germline V lookup: CDR1 MNHNY, CDR2 SVGAGI (reference sequence). J was trimmed by 8 bases and V by 5 bases; bases with no gene match: 6. The CDR3 length is 12 residues. CDR3 nucleotide sequence: TGTGCCAGCAGTCAAGGGACTAATCAGCAGTACTTC. This sequence encodes CASSQGTNQQYF.

This clonotype was observed at least ten times. The V and J genes are TRBV6-2 or TRBV6-3 and TRBJ2-1; TRBD2 matches 11 bases. CDR1 MNHEY and CDR2 SVGEGT come from the germline V gene. This CDR3 comprises 15 residues. With V trimmed by 4 bases and J by 6 bases, 5 bases remained unmatched. This CDR3 reads CASSWTSGPSNEQFF. The CDR3 DNA follows: TGTGCCAGCAGTTGGACTAGCGGGCCGTCCAATGAGCAGTTCTTC.

This clonotype was found many times. The chain is built from TRBV7-9 and TRBJ2-5; the match to TRBD2 covers 9 bases. Trimming removed 5 bases from V and 4 bases from J; junction bases left unmatched: 2. This CDR3 is built from 13 residues. Germline V gene sequence: CDR1 SEHNR, CDR2 FQNEAQ (reference sequence). CDR3 amino acids: CASSKAGGETQYF. CDR3 coding DNA: TGTGCCAGCAGCAAAGCGGGAGGAGAGACCCAGTACTTC. The full variable domain, completed using reference TRBV7-9 and TRBJ2-5, is DTGVSQNPRHKITKRGQNVTFRCDPISEHNRLYWYRQTLGQGPEFLTYFQNEAQLEKSRLLSDRFSAERPKGSFSTLEIQRTEQGDSAMYLCASSKAGGETQYFGPGTRLLVL.

A few counts support this clonotype. This sequence joins TRBV5-6 and TRBJ1-2, with D possibly matching TRBD1 (5 bases). This CDR3 has 15 amino acids. CDR1 SGHDT and CDR2 YYEEEE come from the germline V gene. V lost 4 bases, J lost 6 bases, and 19 bases lay in between. The CDR3 nucleotides are TGTGCCAGCAGCCTGGAGGTGACAGTCCCCCATGGCTACACCTTC. The encoded protein is CASSLEVTVPHGYTF.

This clonotype was seen a handful of times. The CDR3 protein is CASSSPETGDNEQFF. The CDR3 bases are TGTGCCAGCAGCTCACCCGAGACAGGGGACAATGAGCAGTTCTTC. The chain combines TRBV11-2 with TRBJ2-1, with 8 bases that match TRBD1. J lost 5 bases, V lost 4 bases, and 7 bases had no gene match. This CDR3 is built from 15 residues. CDR1 is SGHAT and CDR2 is FQNNGV in the germline V gene. Combining the CDR3 with reference TRBV11-2 and TRBJ2-1 gives the whole variable domain EAGVAQSPRYKIIEKRQSVAFWCNPISGHATLYWYQQILGQGPKLLIQFQNNGVVDDSQLPKDRFSAERLKGVDSTLKIQPAKLEDSAVYLCASSSPETGDNEQFFGPGTRLTVL.

The sample holds many counts of this clonotype. The chain links TRBV5-5 to TRBJ2-2; a possible D gene is TRBD2 (6 bases). Trimming took 8 bases from V and 6 from J, leaving 8 bases between them. Germline loops: CDR1 SGHKS, CDR2 YYEKEE (reference sequence). The CDR3 extends over 11 amino acids. The CDR3 DNA follows: TGTGCCAGTAGGGAGGCCGGGGAGCTGTTTTTT. Encoded protein: CASREAGELFF.

This clonotype was seen only a few times. The V and J genes are TRBV27 and TRBJ1-5, with D tentatively TRBD1 (5 bases). The CDR3 sequence is 15 residues long. The ends were cut back, 6 bases at V and 3 bases at J, with 15 bases in the middle. In germline, CDR1 is MNHEY, CDR2 SMNVEV (reference sequence). CDR3 protein: CASSLKPRDNQPQHF. CDR3 DNA: TGTGCCAGCAGCCTAAAGCCCAGGGACAATCAGCCCCAGCATTTT.

This clonotype was seen many times. The J gene is TRBJ1-3, the V gene TRBV9; a possible D gene is TRBD1 (5 bases). The CDR3 runs 16 residues. V was cut by 4 bases and J by 2 bases, with 16 bases left in between. Per germline, CDR1 SGDLS and CDR2 YYNGEE. CDR3 bases: TGTGCCAGCAGCCCCTGGGACCGGAGCACTGGAAACACCATATATTTT. Translated, it gives CASSPWDRSTGNTIYF.

This clonotype was seen repeatedly, ten times or more. At one boundary the junction diverges from the germline segment, which might be a read error. J is TRBJ2-2 and V is TRBV27; D gene ambiguous. Germline assignment: CDR1 MNHEY and CDR2 SMNVEV (reference sequence). The CDR3 has 12 amino acids. CDR3 sequence: CASSVSTGELFF. The CDR3 DNA reads as TGTGCCAGCAGTGTATCCACCGGGGAGCTGTTTTTT.

The chain combines TRBV29-1 with TRBJ1-2; no clear D gene. V was pared by 1 base and J by 4 bases, with 10 bases between. This CDR3 has 13 residues. CDR1 and CDR2 from the germline V gene are SQVTM and ANQGSEA. CDR3: CSVEVTASYGYTF. CDR3 bases: TGCAGCGTTGAAGTAACAGCCTCCTATGGCTACACCTTC. The entire variable domain, with the rest obtained from reference TRBV29-1 and TRBJ1-2, is as follows: SAVISQKPSRDICQRGTSLTIQCQVDSQVTMMFWYRQQPGQSLTLIATANQGSEATYESGFVIDKFPISRPNLTFSTLTVSNMSPEDSSIYLCSVEVTASYGYTFGSGTRLTVV.

V is TRBV20-1 and J is TRBJ2-7; D may be TRBD1 or TRBD2 (5 bases each). Germline-derived CDR1 and CDR2 are DFQATT and SNEGSKA (reference sequence). V gave up 4 bases and J gave up 2 bases, with 15 bases separating them. The CDR3 spans 14 residues. CDR3 DNA sequence: TGCAGTGCTACGACCAGGGACGCGGCCTACGAGCAGTACTTC. Its protein is CSATTRDAAYEQYF.

This clonotype was detected a few times. J is TRBJ1-5 and V is TRBV27; 8 bases fit TRBD1. In germline, CDR1 is MNHEY, CDR2 SMNVEV (reference sequence). The V segment lost 6 bases and the J segment 0 bases; nucleotides outside the gene matches: 16. This CDR3 has 19 residues. The DNA of the CDR3 is TGTGCCAGCAGCCGAACTGGGACAGGAGCACTTTATAGCAATCAGCCCCAGCATTTT. Translating it yields CASSRTGTGALYSNQPQHF.

The sample holds a few counts of this clonotype. The chain couples TRBV7-8 to TRBJ1-6; 9 bases fit TRBD1. The length of the CDR3 is 15 residues. With V trimmed by 5 bases and J by 12 bases, 11 bases remained unmatched. Germline V lookup: CDR1 SGHVS, CDR2 FQNEAQ. This CDR3 is CASSPGQGIEGPLHF. Written as DNA, the CDR3 is TGTGCCAGCAGCCCTGGACAGGGGATTGAGGGACCCCTCCACTTT.

V usage is TRBV6-5 and J usage is TRBJ1-2; D unclear. The CDR3 consists of 14 residues. CDR1 is MNHEY and CDR2 is SVGAGI in the germline V gene. V lost 0 bases to trimming and J lost 5 bases, with 10 bases between them. The CDR3 DNA follows: TGTGCCAGCAGTTACTCGACGGTCGGGTATGGCTACACCTTC. Amino acid sequence: CASSYSTVGYGYTF.

This sequence joins TRBV7-2 and TRBJ2-7; D may be TRBD1 (6 bases). The CDR3 is 18 residues long. Trimming left V 0 bases short and J 0 bases short, with 18 bases between. Germline loops: CDR1 SGHTA, CDR2 FQGNSA. The CDR3, as DNA: TGTGCCAGCAGCTTAGCGGGGGCAGCCCCCCACACCTCCTACGAGCAGTACTTC. Protein product: CASSLAGAAPHTSYEQYF. Filled out from reference TRBV7-2 and TRBJ2-7, the complete variable domain reads GAGVSQSPSNKVTEKGKDVELRCDPISGHTALYWYRQSLGQGLEFLIYFQGNSAPDKSGLPSDRFSAERTGGSVSTLTIQRTQQEDSAVYLCASSLAGAAPHTSYEQYFGPGTRLTVT.

This clonotype was seen at least ten times. This chain uses TRBV27 with TRBJ2-2, with TRBD1 matching 9 bases. Unmatched junction bases numbered 3, after V lost 5 bases and J lost 5 bases. CDR3 length: 14 residues. CDR1 and CDR2 (germline): MNHEY, SMNVEV (reference sequence). The CDR3 DNA is TGTGCCAGCAGTCAGGACAGGGGAACCGGGGAGCTGTTTTTT. Translation: CASSQDRGTGELFF.

This clonotype was counted at least ten times. J is TRBJ2-3 and V is TRBV20-1; D perhaps matches TRBD2 (5 bases). Trimming took off 3 bases at V and 3 bases at J, with 10 bases between the two ends. From germline, CDR1 is DFQATT and CDR2 SNEGSKA (reference sequence). The CDR3 extends over 13 amino acids. CDR3: CSASPGWTDTQYF. CDR3 sequence (DNA): TGCAGTGCTAGCCCGGGATGGACAGATACGCAGTATTTT.

In its sample, this clonotype was seen a few times. The rearrangement joins TRBV6-1 to TRBJ1-2; TRBD1 might be the D (5 bases). The CDR3 loop spans 18 amino acids. Trimming left V 5 bases short and J 3 bases short, with 25 bases between. Germline V gene data show CDR1 as MNHNS and CDR2 as SASEGT. The CDR3 DNA reads as TGTGCCAGCAGTAAAATTACCGGGACCCACCCCTTGGACTATGGCTACACCTTC. Its protein product is CASSKITGTHPLDYGYTF.

This clonotype turned up a few times. This chain connects TRBV18 to TRBJ1-4, with 7 bases that match TRBD1. In germline, CDR1 is KGHSH, CDR2 LQKENI. There are 15 residues in the CDR3. With 3 bases clipped from V and 5 bases from J, the junction kept 6 bases outside the gene matches. The CDR3 DNA sequence: TGTGCCAGCTCACCCCAGGAAGGGGGCAATGAAAAACTGTTTTTT. Translating gives CASSPQEGGNEKLFF. Drawing the rest from reference TRBV18 and TRBJ1-4, the complete variable domain is NAGVMQNPRHLVRRRGQEARLRCSPMKGHSHVYWYRQLPEEGLKFMVYLQKENIIDESGMPKERFSAEFPKEGPSILRIQQVVRGDSAAYFCASSPQEGGNEKLFFGSGTQLSVL.

This clonotype was recorded at least ten times. The chain carries TRBV5-8 and TRBJ2-5; TRBD2 might be the D (6 bases). Trimming pared 4 bases from V and 5 bases from J, leaving 12 bases between. This CDR3 comprises 13 residues. Germline CDR1 is SGHTS and CDR2 is YDEGEE. CDR3 residues: CASSGGRLETQYF. CDR3 in DNA: TGTGCCAGCAGCGGAGGGAGGTTGGAGACCCAGTACTTC.

This clonotype has at least ten counts. The chain links TRBV4-3 to TRBJ2-1, with 9 nucleotides matching TRBD1. Looked up from germline, CDR1 is LGHNA and CDR2 is YSLEER. J was trimmed by 7 bases and V by 0 bases; bases with no gene match: 10. This CDR3 region has 17 residues. DNA of the CDR3: TGCGCCAGCAGCCAAGAAGTCACGGGACAGGGCTATAATGAGCAGTTCTTC. Protein sequence: CASSQEVTGQGYNEQFF.

This clonotype appeared many times. This rearrangement joins TRBV27 to TRBJ2-5; 7 nucleotides match TRBD2. The CDR3 is 16 residues long. Germline CDR1 reads MNHEY; CDR2 reads SMNVEV (reference sequence). Trimming at V came to 5 bases and at J to 1 base, leaving 10 bases not matched to a gene. The CDR3 DNA follows: TGTGCCAGCAGTCCCGTCTCAGGCGGGGGCCAAGAGACCCAGTACTTC. Translation gives CASSPVSGGGQETQYF.

This clonotype has ten or more counts. The chain combines TRBV5-5 with TRBJ2-7; D unclear. Germline V lookup: CDR1 SGHKS, CDR2 YYEKEE (reference sequence). The CDR3 runs to 12 residues. V shed 7 bases and J shed 1 base, with 9 bases lying between them. The chain's CDR3 is CASHKQSYEQYF. In DNA, the CDR3 is TGTGCCAGCCACAAACAATCCTACGAGCAGTACTTC.

This clonotype has just a few counts. The J gene is TRBJ2-7, the V gene TRBV27; perhaps D is TRBD1 or TRBD2 (5 bases each). Trimming removed 5 bases from V and 2 bases from J, with 13 bases in between. The CDR3 has 14 residues. CDR1 is MNHEY and CDR2 is SMNVEV in the germline V gene (reference sequence). The chain's CDR3 is CASSHRDRTYEQYF. The CDR3 bases are TGTGCCAGCAGTCACCGGGACCGGACCTACGAGCAGTACTTC.

This clonotype was counted many times. The CDR3 region has the DNA TGTGCCAGCAGTTTAGGGGCAGGGGCGGTATACGAGCAGTACTTC. Protein: CASSLGAGAVYEQYF. The chain is built from TRBV27 and TRBJ2-7, with D possibly being TRBD1 (6 bases). Germline V gene data show CDR1 as MNHEY and CDR2 as SMNVEV (reference sequence). Deletions cut 2 bases from V and 4 bases from J, with 15 bases between. This CDR3 contains 15 residues.

This clonotype came up many times. The gene calls are TRBV10-3 and TRBJ2-2; TRBD1 aligns across 8 bases. The germline gives CDR1 ENHRY, CDR2 SYGVKD. V shed 4 bases, J shed 6 bases, and the junction held 7 bases outside the gene matches. The length of the CDR3 is 15 residues. The CDR3 sequence is CAISAPTGEAGELFF. CDR3 in DNA: TGTGCCATCAGTGCCCCGACAGGGGAGGCCGGGGAGCTGTTTTTT.

This clonotype was detected a few times. The rearrangement links TRBV12-3 or TRBV12-4 to TRBJ2-7, with D hard to call. V lost 5 bases and J 2 bases, leaving 16 bases between the germline ends. The CDR3 covers 15 residues. The CDR3: CASSPTLGTTYEQYF. The CDR3 nucleotides are TGTGCCAGCAGTCCAACCTTAGGAACCACCTACGAGCAGTACTTC.

The table lists this clonotype with many counts. The J gene is TRBJ2-7, the V gene TRBV7-2, with 13 bases aligning to TRBD2. The trim removed 4 bases at V and 2 bases at J, leaving 2 bases unmatched. The CDR3 has 15 amino acids. From germline, CDR1 is SGHTA and CDR2 FQGNSA. The CDR3 loop reads CASSSTSGGAYEQYF. The DNA of the CDR3 is TGTGCCAGCAGCTCCACTAGCGGGGGGGCCTACGAGCAGTACTTC. Using reference TRBV7-2 and TRBJ2-7 for the parts outside the CDR3, the full variable domain is GAGVSQSPSNKVTEKGKDVELRCDPISGHTALYWYRQSLGQGLEFLIYFQGNSAPDKSGLPSDRFSAERTGGSVSTLTIQRTQQEDSAVYLCASSSTSGGAYEQYFGPGTRLTVT.

This clonotype has at least ten counts. The rearrangement joins TRBV4-2 to TRBJ2-5, with 9 bases aligning to TRBD1. Trimming at V came to 1 base and at J to 4 bases, leaving 4 bases not matched to a gene. The germline gives CDR1 LGHNA, CDR2 YNFKEQ. CDR3 length: 15 amino acids. The CDR3 nucleotides read TGTGCCAGCAGCCAAGGGGTGACAGGGGGAGAGACCCAGTACTTC. The encoded protein is CASSQGVTGGETQYF.

The genes are TRBV5-8 and TRBJ2-3; no definite D call. The CDR3 length is 13 residues. The germline V gene encodes CDR1 SGHTS and CDR2 YDEGEE. V lost 4 bases and J 2 bases, leaving 8 bases between the germline ends. The CDR3 protein is CASSQELTDTQYF. The DNA of the CDR3 is TGTGCCAGCAGCCAGGAGCTCACAGATACGCAGTATTTT.

V is TRBV12-3 or TRBV12-4 and J is TRBJ1-2; the D gene is possibly TRBD1 (6 bases). There are 16 residues in the CDR3. V dropped 5 bases and J dropped 6 bases, with 22 bases sitting between them. CDR3 DNA sequence: TGTGCCAGCAGTCCTGGGACAAGACGGGGGGATGATGGCTACACCTTC. Amino acids: CASSPGTRRGDDGYTF.